Below are 30 T cell receptor beta chains sequenced from a single sample in a study of T cell clonality in common variable immunodeficiency. The method was immunoSEQ multiplex PCR; TCRdb's version includes in-frame clones alone and lacks a portion of them. The counts give about 44,000 clones, none of them seen only once; about 10% is held by the top ten. The sequencing sample was made of peripheral blood mononuclear cells. These receptors all stem from a person aged 18 to 69 in good health.

This clone has at least ten counts. Read data end 3 residues before the CDR3 end; the end is taken from the germline J gene. The rearrangement joins TRBV12-3 or TRBV12-4 to TRBJ2-5; 8 bases agree with TRBD1. The length of the CDR3 is 14 residues. J gave up 4 bases and V 6 bases, and 7 bases lay outside the gene matches. CDR3 DNA (partial): TGTGCCAGCAGCTCCCGGACAGGGAGAGAGACC. It codes for CASSSRTGRET. The CDR3 in its entirety is CASSSRTGRETQYF.

This clone was detected many times. The read stops 3 residues short of the end of the CDR3; the missing end is completed from the germline J gene. The chain uses TRBV19 and TRBJ1-1; D is perhaps TRBD1 (6 bases). CDR1 and CDR2 (germline): LNHDA, SQIVND (reference sequence). The CDR3 runs to 13 residues. The CDR3 here is CASSSNRAGEAFF. CDR3 DNA (partial): TGTGCCAGTAGCTCTAACAGGGCCGGGGAA.

This clone has a count of ten or more. The CDR3 end falls 3 residues outside the read, so it is completed with the germline J gene. J is TRBJ2-7 and V is TRBV4-1; 9 bases match TRBD2. The V gene end was trimmed by 2 bases and the J gene end by 6 bases; junction bases not matched to a gene: 8. Germline CDR1 is MGHRA and CDR2 is YSYEKL. The length of the CDR3 is 15 residues. The CDR3 protein is CASSQSSGTPFEQYF. The CDR3 bases that were read are TGCGCCAGCAGCCAATCTAGCGGGACCCCCTTCGAG.

This clone appeared many times. The read gets to within 3 residues of the CDR3 end, and the germline J gene fills in the rest. The V call is TRBV7-8, the J call TRBJ2-5, with 15 bases identical to TRBD2. V lost 6 bases to trimming and J lost 7 bases; unmatched junction nucleotides: 9. The length of the CDR3 is 16 residues. CDR1 is SGHVS and CDR2 is FQNEAQ in the germline V gene. The CDR3 here is CASSPGLAGGPRTQYF. The covered CDR3 bases are TGTGCCAGCAGTCCCGGACTAGCGGGAGGGCCAAGGACC.

This clone has ten or more counts. The missing CDR3 end, 3 residues past where the read stops, is filled in from the germline J gene. This chain links TRBV12-3 or TRBV12-4 with TRBJ1-1, with a weak D call TRBD1 (5 bases). The CDR3 is made up of 13 amino acids. V was pared by 7 bases and J by 1 base, with 10 bases between. CDR3 DNA, as far as it was read: TGTGCCAGCACTCCTAGGGGGAACACTGAA. It translates to CASTPRGNTE. The whole CDR3 is CASTPRGNTEAFF.

The table lists this clone with many counts. Read coverage stops 3 residues before the CDR3 terminus; the germline J gene supplies the remainder. The rearrangement links TRBV5-1 to TRBJ2-2; D unclear. This CDR3 contains 15 residues. The V gene lost 4 bases and the J gene lost 4 bases, with 14 bases spanning the gap. Germline CDR1 and CDR2: SGHRS and YFSETQ. The sequenced part of the CDR3 DNA is TGCGCCAGCAGCGTACTAAGTCGTGTCACCGGGGAG. Encoded protein: CASSVLSRVTGE. The full CDR3 protein reads CASSVLSRVTGELFF. Looking up the rest from reference TRBV5-1 and TRBJ2-2 gives the full variable domain: KAGVTQTPRYLIKTRGQQVTLSCSPISGHRSVSWYQQTPGQGLQFLFEYFSETQRNKGNFPGRFSGRQFSNSRSEMNVSTLELGDSALYLCASSVLSRVTGELFFGEGSRLTVL.

This clone was counted ten times or more. This chain's CDR3 is CASTSGGTTDTQYF. The DNA read from the CDR3 is TGTGCCAGCACTAGCGGGGGGACCACAGATACG. This rearrangement joins TRBV9 to TRBJ2-3; TRBD2 agrees at 11 bases. Read coverage stops 3 residues before the CDR3 terminus; the germline J gene supplies the remainder. The CDR3 loop spans 14 amino acids. J lost 2 bases, V lost 6 bases, and 2 bases had no gene match. Per germline, CDR1 SGDLS and CDR2 YYNGEE.

The table lists this clone with many counts. The sequence runs out 3 residues before the end of the CDR3; the remainder is reconstructed from the germline J gene. The chain carries TRBV20-1 and TRBJ2-4; 8 nucleotides match TRBD2. The CDR3 loop spans 14 amino acids. Germline-derived CDR1 and CDR2 are DFQATT and SNEGSKA (reference sequence). V trimming: 1 base; J trimming: 8 bases; junction bases outside the gene matches: 7. CDR3 sequence reads: CSARAGGGRYIQYF. The covered CDR3 bases are TGCAGTGCTAGAGCAGGCGGGGGGAGGTACATT.

This clone was detected ten times or more. From the germline J gene comes the end of the CDR3, since the read stops 3 residues before it. This rearrangement joins TRBV19 to TRBJ1-2; tentative D call: TRBD1 (5 bases). The CDR3 totals 11 residues. Trimming stripped 7 bases from V and 5 bases from J, with 8 bases between. Germline assignment: CDR1 LNHDA and CDR2 SQIVND (reference sequence). CDR3 residues: CASTDRYGYTF. Partial CDR3 DNA: TGTGCCAGTACCGACAGATATGGC.

This clone has ten or more counts. Sequencing ends 3 residues short of the CDR3 end; the germline J gene provides the rest. The genes are TRBV28 and TRBJ2-3; 9 bases are shared with TRBD2. The CDR3 sequence is 15 residues long. Germline assignment: CDR1 MDHEN and CDR2 SYDVKM. V was pared by 5 bases and J by 6 bases, with 9 bases of the junction left unmatched. The CDR3 reads CASSDSGRGDDTQYF. CDR3 DNA (partial): TGTGCCAGCAGTGATAGCGGGAGAGGCGACGATACG.

This clone has at least ten counts. The read ends 3 residues before the CDR3 terminus; that terminus is restored from the germline J gene. The V and J genes are TRBV5-6 and TRBJ2-1; 8 bases fit TRBD1. The germline gives CDR1 SGHDT, CDR2 YYEEEE. The CDR3 length is 15 residues. The junction had 5 bases not matched to a gene; V was cut back by 0 bases and J by 6 bases. The sequenced CDR3 bases are TGTGCCAGCAGCTTGGGGCAGGGGGCCCCCAATGAG. This encodes CASSLGQGAPNE. The CDR3 as a whole reads CASSLGQGAPNEQFF. The full variable domain, with the rest looked up from reference TRBV5-6 and TRBJ2-1, is DAGVTQSPTHLIKTRGQQVTLRCSPKSGHDTVSWYQQALGQGPQFIFQYYEEEERQRGNFPDRFSGHQFPNYSSELNVNALLLGDSALYLCASSLGQGAPNEQFFGPGTRLTVL.

This clone showed up many times. This chain's CDR3 is CAIQHPDSSTGELFF. The covered CDR3 bases are TGTGCCATCCAACATCCCGACAGTAGCACCGGGGAG. This chain joins TRBV2 and TRBJ2-2, with D possibly TRBD1 on 5 matching bases. The read falls 3 residues short of the CDR3 end, and the missing part is taken from the germline J gene. The germline gives CDR1 SNHLY, CDR2 FYNNEI. Trimming removed 10 bases at V and 4 bases at J, with 19 bases between. This CDR3 has 15 amino acids.

This clone was seen many times. The read terminates 3 residues ahead of where the CDR3 ends, so the germline J gene completes it. This rearrangement joins TRBV5-6 to TRBJ1-2, with D possibly being TRBD1 (6 bases). V was trimmed by 0 bases and J by 3 bases, leaving 12 bases between them. The germline gives CDR1 SGHDT, CDR2 YYEEEE. The CDR3 runs to 15 residues. This chain's CDR3 is CASSLGGGADYGYTF. Incomplete CDR3 DNA: TGTGCCAGCAGCTTGGGGGGGGGCGCAGACTATGGC. Drawing the rest from reference TRBV5-6 and TRBJ1-2, the complete variable domain is DAGVTQSPTHLIKTRGQQVTLRCSPKSGHDTVSWYQQALGQGPQFIFQYYEEEERQRGNFPDRFSGHQFPNYSSELNVNALLLGDSALYLCASSLGGGADYGYTFGSGTRLTVV.

In this sample, this clone turned up many times. Read coverage stops 3 residues before the CDR3 terminus; the germline J gene supplies the remainder. The genes are TRBV20-1 and TRBJ2-7; TRBD2 might be the D (5 bases). The CDR3 covers 12 residues. Germline CDR1 DFQATT, CDR2 SNEGSKA (reference sequence). Deletions cut 6 bases from V and 5 bases from J, with 14 bases between. CDR3 amino acids: CSAPGPGNEQYF. The part of the CDR3 DNA that was read is TGCAGTGCCCCCGGCCCGGGGAACGAG.

This clone has only a few counts. The sequence runs out 3 residues before the end of the CDR3; the remainder is reconstructed from the germline J gene. The chain combines TRBV10-2 with TRBJ2-7, with TRBD1 matching over 9 bases. The germline gives CDR1 WSHSY, CDR2 SAAADI. The CDR3 length is 13 residues. V was pared by 6 bases and J by 3 bases, with 3 bases of the junction left unmatched. This CDR3 reads CASRGTGIYEQYF. The sequenced CDR3 bases are TGCGCCAGCAGGGGGACAGGGATCTACGAG.

This clone was detected ten times or more. A junction end diverges from the germline sequence, so it may reflect a read error. The CDR3 extends 3 residues past the end of the read, so its final part is completed from the germline J gene. The chain is built from TRBV4-2 and TRBJ1-5; perhaps TRBD1 as D (6 bases). Germline CDR1 and CDR2: LGHNA and YNFKEQ. The CDR3 is made up of 14 amino acids. CDR3 bases read: TGCGCCAGCAGCCAAGGCAGGGGCGGACAGCCC. Translated, it gives CASSQGRGGQP. The complete CDR3 protein is CASSQGRGGQPQHF.

Ten or more counts support this clone. The CDR3 end lies 3 residues beyond the end of the read and is filled in from the germline J gene. The chain recombines TRBV28 with TRBJ2-7; D is unresolved. This CDR3 is 14 amino acids long. Germline CDR1 and CDR2: MDHEN and SYDVKM. V was shortened by 6 bases and J by 4 bases, with 16 bases between the two germline ends. The chain's CDR3 is CASRGELGLYEQYF. The CDR3 DNA, read in part, is TGTGCCAGCAGGGGCGAATTGGGCCTATACGAG.

This clone was detected many times. The DNA ends 3 residues before the CDR3 does, and the rest of the CDR3 is filled in from the germline J gene. The V and J genes are TRBV12-3 or TRBV12-4 and TRBJ2-5; 7 nucleotides line up with TRBD1. The CDR3 runs to 14 residues. Trimming removed 1 base from V and 5 bases from J; junction bases left unmatched: 4. The CDR3 DNA, read in part, is TGTGCCAGCAGTTTAGTAGGGGGCGGCGAGACC. This sequence encodes CASSLVGGGET. The CDR3 in its entirety is CASSLVGGGETQYF.

This clone was detected many times. The observed sequence ends 3 residues before the CDR3 terminus, with the missing tail filled in from the germline J gene. The chain is built from TRBV9 and TRBJ2-1, with 11 bases fitting TRBD2. Germline loops: CDR1 SGDLS, CDR2 YYNGEE. The CDR3 covers 16 residues. Unmatched junction bases numbered 5, after V lost 4 bases and J lost 2 bases. The chain's CDR3 is CASSPSGGIAYNEQFF. The CDR3 DNA, read in part, is TGTGCCAGCAGCCCTAGCGGGGGGATAGCCTACAATGAG.

This clone occurred many times. The read ends 3 residues early relative to the CDR3; the germline J gene fills the gap. The chain recombines TRBV10-2 with TRBJ2-1, with 7 positions matching TRBD2. This CDR3 is built from 14 residues. Germline V lookup: CDR1 WSHSY, CDR2 SAAADI. With V trimmed by 6 bases and J by 4 bases, 6 bases remained unmatched. The CDR3 is CASSHPSGYNEQFF. The sequenced part of the CDR3 DNA is TGCGCCAGCAGCCACCCTAGCGGATACAATGAG.

The sample holds many counts of this clone. The CDR3 is cut off 3 residues early in the read; its end comes from the germline J gene. The chain recombines TRBV5-8 with TRBJ2-3; D not resolved. The CDR3 covers 13 residues. Between the trimmed V and J ends, which lost 0 bases and 2 bases, there was a span of 4 bases. Per the germline V gene, CDR1 is SGHTS and CDR2 is YDEGEE. The sequenced part of the CDR3 DNA is TGTGCCAGCAGCTTGGTACTCACAGATACG. As protein: CASSLVLTDT. The CDR3, in full, reads CASSLVLTDTQYF.

The table lists this clone with many counts. Read coverage stops 3 residues before the CDR3 terminus; the germline J gene supplies the remainder. The chain is built from TRBV7-2 and TRBJ2-5, with TRBD2 identical over 8 bases. The V gene's germline CDR1 is SGHTA and CDR2 FQGNSA. This CDR3 has 14 residues. J lost 6 bases, V lost 10 bases, and 13 bases had no gene match. The CDR3 loop reads CATQPGLALKTQYF. The CDR3 bases that were read are TGTGCCACCCAGCCCGGACTAGCATTAAAGACC.

The table lists this clone with many counts. Sequencing ends 3 residues short of the CDR3 end; the germline J gene provides the rest. The rearrangement uses TRBV5-1 and TRBJ2-7; 7 bases agree with TRBD2. The CDR3 is made up of 15 amino acids. V was clipped by 6 bases and J by 1 base; unmatched bases: 10. Germline V gene sequence: CDR1 SGHRS, CDR2 YFSETQ. This chain's CDR3 is CASTPGDYGSYEQYF. The CDR3 DNA, read in part, is TGCGCCAGCACACCCGGGGACTACGGATCCTACGAG. The full variable domain, completed using reference TRBV5-1 and TRBJ2-7, is KAGVTQTPRYLIKTRGQQVTLSCSPISGHRSVSWYQQTPGQGLQFLFEYFSETQRNKGNFPGRFSGRQFSNSRSEMNVSTLELGDSALYLCASTPGDYGSYEQYFGPGTRLTVT.

This clone was seen at least ten times. The read terminates 3 residues ahead of where the CDR3 ends, so the germline J gene completes it. This chain connects TRBV7-2 to TRBJ2-7; the D gene is possibly TRBD1 (8 bases). Germline V lookup: CDR1 SGHTA, CDR2 FQGNSA. The CDR3 sequence is 15 residues long. V gave up 4 bases and J gave up 4 bases, with 17 bases separating them. The part of the CDR3 DNA that was read is TGTGCCAGCAGCTGGGAACAGGGGGGGTCGTACGAG. Its translation is CASSWEQGGSYE. The whole CDR3 protein reads CASSWEQGGSYEQYF.

This clone showed up many times. The DNA ends 3 residues before the CDR3 does, and the rest of the CDR3 is filled in from the germline J gene. The chain has TRBV28 and TRBJ2-7; 10 bases fit TRBD1. The CDR3 sequence is 17 residues long. The germline V gene encodes CDR1 MDHEN and CDR2 SYDVKM. V lost 3 bases, J lost 0 bases, and 8 bases stayed unmatched. CDR3 residues: CASSLSYGTGDSYEQYF. Incomplete CDR3 DNA: TGTGCCAGCAGTTTGTCGTACGGGACAGGGGACTCCTACGAG.

The table lists this clone with many counts. The CDR3 end lies 3 residues beyond the end of the read and is filled in from the germline J gene. The chain is built from TRBV5-1 and TRBJ2-5, with D perhaps given as TRBD1 or TRBD2 (5 bases each). CDR3 size: 15 residues. Trimming took 0 bases from V and 4 from J, leaving 13 bases between them. Germline assignment: CDR1 SGHRS and CDR2 YFSETQ. This CDR3 reads CASSLDEGRTETQYF. CDR3 bases read: TGCGCCAGCAGCTTGGATGAGGGGCGGACAGAGACC.

This clone was counted ten times or more. The read ends 3 residues early relative to the CDR3; the germline J gene fills the gap. The chain employs TRBV20-1 and TRBJ2-1; TRBD2 aligns across 10 bases. CDR3 length: 16 residues. Germline loops: CDR1 DFQATT, CDR2 SNEGSKA (reference sequence). J was trimmed by 3 bases and V by 0 bases; bases with no gene match: 5. The CDR3 reads CSARDPSGRVYNEQFF. The CDR3 bases that were read are TGCAGTGCTAGAGATCCGAGCGGGAGGGTCTACAATGAG.

This clone showed up many times. The read halts 3 residues ahead of the CDR3 end, with the missing end drawn from the germline J gene. This chain joins TRBV7-2 and TRBJ2-3; 8 bases align to TRBD2. With 7 bases clipped from V and 4 bases from J, the junction kept 10 bases outside the gene matches. Germline V gene sequence: CDR1 SGHTA, CDR2 FQGNSA. The CDR3 extends over 15 amino acids. CDR3 DNA (partial): TGTGCCAGCACCAAAAAGGGCGGGGGGCCAGATACG. Translation: CASTKKGGGPDT. The full-length CDR3 reads as CASTKKGGGPDTQYF.

This clone has ten or more counts. The missing CDR3 end, 3 residues past where the read stops, is filled in from the germline J gene. The chain carries TRBV7-3 and TRBJ2-2; 9 bases are a match to TRBD1. This CDR3 is 15 amino acids long. The J segment lost 4 bases and the V segment lost 5 bases, leaving 5 bases of the junction unmatched. The V gene's germline CDR1 is SGHTA and CDR2 FQGTGA. The part of the CDR3 DNA that was read is TGTGCCAGCAGCCCCTACAGGGGGCCCACCGGGGAG. Translating gives CASSPYRGPTGE. The whole CDR3 protein reads CASSPYRGPTGELFF.

Ten or more counts support this clone. The sequence runs out 3 residues before the end of the CDR3; the remainder is reconstructed from the germline J gene. The chain has TRBV4-1 and TRBJ2-7; tentatively, D is TRBD2 (5 bases). This CDR3 is built from 15 residues. Germline V CDR1 and CDR2: MGHRA, YSYEKL. Between the trimmed V and J ends, which lost 4 bases and 2 bases, there was a span of 15 bases. The CDR3 spells CASSPSVAPTYEQYF. The sequenced part of the CDR3 DNA is TGCGCCAGCAGCCCCTCAGTAGCGCCGACCTACGAG.